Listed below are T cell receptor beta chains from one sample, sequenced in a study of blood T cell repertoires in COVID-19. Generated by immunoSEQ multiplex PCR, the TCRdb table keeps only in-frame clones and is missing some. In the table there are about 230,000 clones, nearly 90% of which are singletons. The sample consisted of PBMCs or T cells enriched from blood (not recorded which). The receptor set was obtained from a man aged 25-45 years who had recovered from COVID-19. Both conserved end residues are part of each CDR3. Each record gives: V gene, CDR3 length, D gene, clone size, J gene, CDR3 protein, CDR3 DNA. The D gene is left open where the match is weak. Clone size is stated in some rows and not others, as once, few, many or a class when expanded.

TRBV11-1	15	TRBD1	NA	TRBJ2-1	CASSSRTGRSNEQFF	TGTGCCAGCAGCTCCAGGACAGGAAGGAGCAATGAGCAGTTCTTC
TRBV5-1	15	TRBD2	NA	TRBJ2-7	CASSLASGSSYEQYF	TGCGCCAGCAGCTTGGCTAGCGGGAGCTCCTACGAGCAGTACTTC
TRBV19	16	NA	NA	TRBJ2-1	CASSPTGTTLGNEQFF	TGTGCCAGTAGCCCAACCGGGACAACCTTGGGCAATGAGCAGTTCTTC
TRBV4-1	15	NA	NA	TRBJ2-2	CASSQDTLNTGELFF	TGCGCCAGCAGCCAAGATACCCTAAACACCGGGGAGCTGTTTTTT
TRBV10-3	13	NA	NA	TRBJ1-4	CAISGTGEEKLFF	TGTGCCATCAGTGGGACGGGAGAAGAAAAACTGTTTTTT
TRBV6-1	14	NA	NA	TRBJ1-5	CASSESGHYQPQHF	TGTGCCAGCAGTGAATCGGGACACTATCAGCCCCAGCATTTT
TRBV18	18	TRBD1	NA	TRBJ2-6	CASSPPGTGRSGANVLTF	TGTGCCAGCTCACCCCCGGGGACAGGACGCTCTGGGGCCAACGTCCTGACTTTC
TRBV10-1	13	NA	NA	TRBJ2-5	CASSVRSKETQYF	TGCGCCAGCAGTGTGAGGAGTAAAGAGACCCAGTACTTC
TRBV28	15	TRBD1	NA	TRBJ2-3	CASSTTGQGTDTQYF	TGTGCCAGCAGTACTACGGGACAGGGGACAGATACGCAGTATTTT
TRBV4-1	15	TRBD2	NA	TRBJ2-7	CASSQAPGGLYEQYF	TGCGCCAGCAGCCAAGCACCGGGAGGGCTCTACGAGCAGTACTTC
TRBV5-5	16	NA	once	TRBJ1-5	CASSLVFSVSNQPQHF	TGTGCCAGCAGCTTGGTCTTTTCGGTTAGCAATCAGCCCCAGCATTTT
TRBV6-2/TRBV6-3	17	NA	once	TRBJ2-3	CASSYRRGQDLTDTQYF	TGTGCCAGCAGTTATAGGAGGGGGCAAGATCTTACAGATACGCAGTATTTT
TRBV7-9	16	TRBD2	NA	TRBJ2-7	CASSLTSGGAILEQYF	TGTGCCAGCAGCTTAACTAGCGGGGGGGCCATCCTCGAGCAGTACTTC
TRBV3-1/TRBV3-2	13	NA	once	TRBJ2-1	CASSQDWYSLSIF	TGTGCCAGCAGCCAAGATTGGTACTCGCTGAGCATCTTC
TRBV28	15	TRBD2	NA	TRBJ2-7	CASSMGLAGTYEQYF	TGTGCCAGCAGTATGGGACTAGCGGGAACCTACGAGCAGTACTTC
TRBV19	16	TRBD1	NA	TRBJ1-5	CASANTDREVYQPQHF	TGTGCCAGTGCAAATACGGACAGGGAGGTCTATCAGCCCCAGCATTTT
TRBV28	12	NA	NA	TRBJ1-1	CASSLFGTEAFF	TGTGCCAGCAGTTTATTCGGCACTGAAGCTTTCTTT
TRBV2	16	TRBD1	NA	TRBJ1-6	CASSDTGQGRYSPLHF	TGTGCCAGCAGTGACACAGGACAGGGGAGGTATTCACCCCTCCACTTT
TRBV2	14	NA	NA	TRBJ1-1	CASRRGGFNTEAFF	TGTGCCAGCAGGCGGGGAGGGTTTAACACTGAAGCTTTCTTT
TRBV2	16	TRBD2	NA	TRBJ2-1	CASSGQGSGRANEQFF	TGTGCCAGCAGTGGCCAAGGAAGCGGGAGGGCCAATGAGCAGTTCTTC
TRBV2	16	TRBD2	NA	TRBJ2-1	CASRLTAGGLRNEQFF	TGTGCCAGCAGGCTGACAGCGGGAGGGCTCAGAAATGAGCAGTTCTTC
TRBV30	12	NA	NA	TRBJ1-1	CAWSVRGTEAFF	TGTGCCTGGAGTGTTAGGGGCACTGAAGCTTTCTTT
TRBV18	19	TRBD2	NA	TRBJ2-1	CASSQPGLVFPSSYNEQFF	TGTGCCAGCTCACAACCGGGACTAGTTTTTCCTAGCTCCTACAATGAGCAGTTCTTC
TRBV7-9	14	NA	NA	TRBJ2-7	CASSFYPSYDEQYF	TGTGCCAGCAGCTTTTATCCTAGTTACGACGAGCAGTACTTC
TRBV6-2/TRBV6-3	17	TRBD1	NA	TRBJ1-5	CASSLLRRGPSNQPQHF	TGTGCCAGCAGTCTACTCCGCAGGGGGCCAAGCAATCAGCCCCAGCATTTT
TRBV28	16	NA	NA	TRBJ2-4	CASSYYRQLAKNIQYF	TGTGCCAGCAGCTACTATCGACAGCTAGCCAAAAACATTCAGTACTTC
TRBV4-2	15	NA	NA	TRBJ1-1	CASSPQGDSNTEAFF	TGTGCCAGCAGCCCACAAGGGGATTCGAACACTGAAGCTTTCTTT
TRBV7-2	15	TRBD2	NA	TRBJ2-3	CASSSVAGGLTTQYF	TGTGCCAGCAGCTCAGTAGCGGGAGGGCTCACTACGCAGTATTTT
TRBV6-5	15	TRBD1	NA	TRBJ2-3	CASSYQGASTDTQYF	TGTGCCAGCAGCTACCAGGGGGCAAGCACAGATACGCAGTATTTT
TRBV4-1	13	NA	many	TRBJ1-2	CASSQSGNYGYTF	TGCGCCAGCAGCCAGTCGGGGAACTATGGCTACACCTTC
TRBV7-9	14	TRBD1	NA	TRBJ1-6	CASTTPGQNSPLHF	TGTGCCAGCACAACACCGGGACAGAATTCACCCCTCCACTTT
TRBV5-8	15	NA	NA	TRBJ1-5	CASSSGYTVNQPQHF	TGTGCCAGCAGCTCAGGGTATACCGTTAATCAGCCCCAGCATTTT
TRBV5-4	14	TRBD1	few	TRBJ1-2	CASSLLLRDRGYTF	TGTGCCAGCAGCTTGCTACTGAGGGACAGGGGCTACACCTTC
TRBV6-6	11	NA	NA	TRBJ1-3	CASNSGNTIYF	TGTGCCAGTAACTCTGGAAACACCATATATTTT
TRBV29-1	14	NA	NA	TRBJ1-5	CSVATGSSNQPQHF	TGCAGCGTAGCCACAGGGTCCAGCAATCAGCCCCAGCATTTT
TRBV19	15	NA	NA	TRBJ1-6	CASTAGDTYNSPLHF	TGTGCCAGTACCGCAGGGGATACCTATAATTCACCCCTCCACTTT
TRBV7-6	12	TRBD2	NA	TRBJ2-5	CASSGGGETQYF	TGTGCCAGCAGCGGGGGGGGAGAGACCCAGTACTTC
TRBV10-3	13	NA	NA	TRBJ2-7	CAISPAGTAFLYF	TGTGCCATCAGCCCTGCGGGGACAGCGTTCTTGTACTTC
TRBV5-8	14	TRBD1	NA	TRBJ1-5	CASSSPGQIQPQHF	TGTGCCAGCAGCTCCCCGGGACAGATACAGCCCCAGCATTTT
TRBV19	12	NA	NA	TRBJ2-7	CASSMGQGEQYF	TGTGCCAGTAGTATGGGACAAGGCGAGCAGTACTTC
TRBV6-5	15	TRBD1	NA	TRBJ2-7	CASSTPGQGGYEQYF	TGTGCCAGCAGTACTCCGGGACAGGGGGGCTACGAGCAGTACTTC
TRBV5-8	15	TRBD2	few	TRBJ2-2	CATRKTSANTGELFF	TGTGCCACTCGCAAGACTAGCGCGAACACCGGGGAGCTGTTTTTT
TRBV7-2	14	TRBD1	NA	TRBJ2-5	CASSQWTGGETQYF	TGTGCCAGCAGTCAATGGACAGGGGGGGAGACCCAGTACTTC
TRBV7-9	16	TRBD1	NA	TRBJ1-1	CASSSNPGQGTTEAFF	TGTGCCAGCAGCTCTAATCCGGGACAGGGGACAACTGAAGCTTTCTTT
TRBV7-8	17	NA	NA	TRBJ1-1	CASSPRGRVGVNTEAFF	TGTGCCAGCAGCCCTCGGGGAAGGGTTGGGGTGAACACTGAAGCTTTCTTT